This TCR beta chain was retrieved from a study of yellow fever vaccine responses in identical twins. Study conclusions and caveats: Convergence reportedly seemed to mark part of the twins' vaccine T cell response, with personalization marking the rest.

MiXCR, run by TCRdb on the RT-PCR reads, gives a single entry per CDR3 protein. The sample records about 17,000 distinct CDR3 sequences, roughly 70% being singletons. This CDR3 has 14 residues. Between the trimmed V and J ends, which lost 4 bases and 0 bases, there was a span of 4 bases. The germline CDR1 and CDR2 sequences are LGHDT and YNNKEL (reference sequence). As to this clonotype: Its cognate antigen is unknown.

This clonotype was sampled from a woman aged 18-35 years who received the yellow fever vaccine. The V call is TRBV3-1, the J call TRBJ2-6, with unresolved D. The specimen was T cells from blood (PBMCs), unsorted or a sorted subset (not recorded which), collected before or after yellow fever vaccination (not recorded which). The CDR3 coding sequence is TGTGCCAGCAGCCCGTTCTCTGGGGCCAACGTCCTGACTTTC. As protein: CASSPFSGANVLTF.